Listed below are T cell receptor beta chains from one sample, sequenced in a study of vaccination and CD4 T cells after COVID-19. TCRdb called the PCR reads again in MiXCR, with one record for every CDR3 protein. The sample has tens of thousands of distinct CDR3 sequences; about 40% are singletons. No antigen is known for these receptors. The starting material was CD4+ T cells from blood, cultured in vitro, obtained about 7 months after SARS-CoV-2 vaccination. These receptors came from a human donor who had recovered from COVID-19. Both conserved end residues are part of each CDR3. The order of the fields is V gene, clone size, CDR3 protein. Size values are once, few and many counts, or a class for expanded clones, and some rows have none.

V: TRBV10-2; size: -; CDR3: CASRAGQDNQPQHF
V: TRBV6-2/TRBV6-3; size: -; CDR3: CASTASSLNTEAFF
V: TRBV20-1; size: -; CDR3: CSAPDRNRGISGANVLTF
V: TRBV7-9; size: -; CDR3: CASSLVGGREQFF
V: TRBV28; size: -; CDR3: CASSFSGRGAVSEQFF
V: TRBV20-1; size: -; CDR3: CSAPKPGQPGTEAFF
V: TRBV6-1; size: -; CDR3: CASSPGQGARYTQYF
V: TRBV19; size: few; CDR3: CATHGGGGNQPQHF
V: TRBV20-1; size: -; CDR3: CSANVPPSEQFF
V: TRBV6-1; size: -; CDR3: CASSAAPVDEQYF
V: TRBV24-1; size: few; CDR3: CATSVGGRVDTQYF
V: TRBV19; size: few; CDR3: CASSQLLLAAYEQYF
V: TRBV7-3; size: -; CDR3: CASHYPGLAGPSSYNEQFF
V: TRBV27; size: few; CDR3: CASRLRGLGNQPQHF
V: TRBV30; size: -; CDR3: CAWKRLSNSPLHF
V: TRBV7-9; size: -; CDR3: CASSLTHFGGLNTEAFF
V: TRBV18; size: few; CDR3: CASSPGLAGGDEQYF
V: TRBV20-1; size: -; CDR3: CTTNRGHGYTF
V: TRBV7-6; size: -; CDR3: CASSLLAGTGIYNEQFF
V: TRBV28; size: once; CDR3: CASSSDRVGGANVLTF
V: TRBV20-1; size: -; CDR3: CSAAGAEDEQFF
V: TRBV20-1; size: medium-sized; CDR3: CSAGEFTYNSPLHF
V: TRBV10-3; size: -; CDR3: CAISEGAGNYGYTF
V: TRBV20-1; size: -; CDR3: CSAPDNYEQYF
V: TRBV4-1; size: -; CDR3: CASSPAGLAGGWIF
V: TRBV19; size: -; CDR3: CASSRLINQPQHF
V: TRBV28; size: once; CDR3: CASSSRRGTDTQYF
V: TRBV7-3; size: -; CDR3: CASSYRPPTEQFF
V: TRBV5-4; size: once; CDR3: CASSSWDVRGNEQFF
V: TRBV20-1; size: -; CDR3: CSASEDADQPQHF
V: TRBV7-9; size: -; CDR3: CASSLQGLREDTQYF